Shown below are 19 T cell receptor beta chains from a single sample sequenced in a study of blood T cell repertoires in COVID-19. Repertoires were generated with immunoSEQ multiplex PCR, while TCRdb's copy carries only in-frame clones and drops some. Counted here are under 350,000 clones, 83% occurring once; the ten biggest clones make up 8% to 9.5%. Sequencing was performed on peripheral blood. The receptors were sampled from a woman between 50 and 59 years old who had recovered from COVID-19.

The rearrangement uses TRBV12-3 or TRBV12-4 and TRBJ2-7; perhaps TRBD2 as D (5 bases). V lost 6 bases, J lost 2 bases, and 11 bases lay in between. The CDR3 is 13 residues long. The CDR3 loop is CASRSIGAYEQYF. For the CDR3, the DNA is TGTGCCAGCAGGTCGATCGGGGCCTACGAGCAGTACTTC.

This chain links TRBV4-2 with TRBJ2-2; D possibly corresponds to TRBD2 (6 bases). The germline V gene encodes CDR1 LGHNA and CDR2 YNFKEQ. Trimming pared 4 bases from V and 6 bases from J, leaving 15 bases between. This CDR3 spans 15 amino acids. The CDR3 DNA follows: TGTGCCAGCAGCCCCGATGGGGGGAGTTCCGGGGAGCTGTTTTTT. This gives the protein CASSPDGGSSGELFF.

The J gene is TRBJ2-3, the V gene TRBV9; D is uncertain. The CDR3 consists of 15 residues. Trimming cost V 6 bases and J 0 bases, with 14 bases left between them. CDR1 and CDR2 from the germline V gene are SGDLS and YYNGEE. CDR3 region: CASTAGGLSTDTQYF. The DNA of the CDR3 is TGTGCCAGCACAGCTGGCGGCCTAAGCACAGATACGCAGTATTTT. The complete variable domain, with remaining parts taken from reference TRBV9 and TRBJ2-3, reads DSGVTQTPKHLITATGQRVTLRCSPRSGDLSVYWYQQSLDQGLQFLIQYYNGEERAKGNILERFSAQQFPDLHSELNLSSLELGDSALYFCASTAGGLSTDTQYFGPGTRLTVL.

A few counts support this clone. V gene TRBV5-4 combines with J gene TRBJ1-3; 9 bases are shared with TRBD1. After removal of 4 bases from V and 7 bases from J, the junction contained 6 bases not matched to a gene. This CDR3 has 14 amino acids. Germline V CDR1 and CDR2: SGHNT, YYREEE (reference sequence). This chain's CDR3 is CASSGGQGDNTIYF. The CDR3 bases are TGTGCCAGCAGCGGGGGACAGGGTGACAACACCATATATTTT.

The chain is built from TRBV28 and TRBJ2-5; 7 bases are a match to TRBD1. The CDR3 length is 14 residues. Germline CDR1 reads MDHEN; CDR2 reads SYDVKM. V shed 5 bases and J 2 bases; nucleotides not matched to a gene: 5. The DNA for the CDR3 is TGTGCCAGCAGTCAATCCAGGGGGCAAGAGACCCAGTACTTC. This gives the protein CASSQSRGQETQYF.

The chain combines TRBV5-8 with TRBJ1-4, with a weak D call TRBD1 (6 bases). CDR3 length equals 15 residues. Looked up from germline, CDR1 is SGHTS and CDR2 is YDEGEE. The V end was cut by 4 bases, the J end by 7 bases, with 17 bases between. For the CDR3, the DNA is TGTGCCAGCAGCCCGGGAGGGGGATCGGGTGAAAAACTGTTTTTT. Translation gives CASSPGGGSGEKLFF. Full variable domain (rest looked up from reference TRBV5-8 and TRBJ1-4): EAGVTQSPTHLIKTRGQQATLRCSPISGHTSVYWYQQALGLGLQFLLWYDEGEERNRGNFPPRFSGRQFPNYSSELNVNALELEDSALYLCASSPGGGSGEKLFFGSGTQLSVL.

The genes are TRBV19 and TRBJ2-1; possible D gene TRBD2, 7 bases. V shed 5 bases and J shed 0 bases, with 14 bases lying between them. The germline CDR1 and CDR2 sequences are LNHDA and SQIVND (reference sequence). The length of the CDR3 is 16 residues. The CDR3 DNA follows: TGTGCCAGTAGTCCGGGGGGCGGAAGCTCCTACAATGAGCAGTTCTTC. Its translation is CASSPGGGSSYNEQFF.

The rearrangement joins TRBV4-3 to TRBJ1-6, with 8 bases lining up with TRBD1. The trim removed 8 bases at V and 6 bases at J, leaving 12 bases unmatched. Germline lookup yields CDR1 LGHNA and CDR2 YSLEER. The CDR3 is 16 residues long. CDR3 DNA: TGCGCCAGCCACAGGCAGGGGGCATCGGGTAATTCACCCCTCCACTTT. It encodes CASHRQGASGNSPLHF.

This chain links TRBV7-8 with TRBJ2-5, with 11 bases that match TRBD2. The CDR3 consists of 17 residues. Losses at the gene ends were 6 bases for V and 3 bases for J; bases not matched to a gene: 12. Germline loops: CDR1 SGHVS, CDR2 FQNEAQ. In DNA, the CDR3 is TGTGCCAGCAGGGGTAGCGGGGGGGCCTGGTCCAAAGAGACCCAGTACTTC. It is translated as CASRGSGGAWSKETQYF.

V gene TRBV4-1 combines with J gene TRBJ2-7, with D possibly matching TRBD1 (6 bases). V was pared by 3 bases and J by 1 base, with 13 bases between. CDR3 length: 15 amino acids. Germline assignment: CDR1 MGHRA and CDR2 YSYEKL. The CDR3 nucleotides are TGCGCCAGCAGCCACGATAAGACAGGTTCCTACGAGCAGTACTTC. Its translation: CASSHDKTGSYEQYF.

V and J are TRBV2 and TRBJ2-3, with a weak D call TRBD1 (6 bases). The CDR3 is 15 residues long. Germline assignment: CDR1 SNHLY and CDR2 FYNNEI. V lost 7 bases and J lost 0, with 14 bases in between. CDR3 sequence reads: CASTRTAPSTDTQYF. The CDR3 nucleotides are TGTGCCAGCACTCGGACAGCCCCTAGCACAGATACGCAGTATTTT.

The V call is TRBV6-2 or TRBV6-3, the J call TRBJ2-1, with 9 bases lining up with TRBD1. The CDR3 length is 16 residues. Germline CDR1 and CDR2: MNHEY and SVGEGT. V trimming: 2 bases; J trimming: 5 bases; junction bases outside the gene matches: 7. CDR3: CASSYEPGTGNNEQFF. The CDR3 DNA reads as TGTGCCAGCAGTTACGAACCCGGGACAGGGAACAATGAGCAGTTCTTC.

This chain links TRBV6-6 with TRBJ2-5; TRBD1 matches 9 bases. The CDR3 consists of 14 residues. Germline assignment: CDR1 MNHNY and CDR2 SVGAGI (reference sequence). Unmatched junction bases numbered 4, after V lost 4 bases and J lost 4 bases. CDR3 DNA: TGTGCCAGCAGTTCGGACAGGGGATTAGAGACCCAGTACTTC. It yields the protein CASSSDRGLETQYF.

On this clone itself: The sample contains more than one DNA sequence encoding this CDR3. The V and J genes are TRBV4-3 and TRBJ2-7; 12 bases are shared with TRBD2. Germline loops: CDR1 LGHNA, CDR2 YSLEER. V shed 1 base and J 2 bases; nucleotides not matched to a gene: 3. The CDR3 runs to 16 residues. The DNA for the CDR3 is TGCGCCAGCAGCCAAGTTCTAGCGGGAGGGCCCTACGAGCAGTACTTC. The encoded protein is CASSQVLAGGPYEQYF.

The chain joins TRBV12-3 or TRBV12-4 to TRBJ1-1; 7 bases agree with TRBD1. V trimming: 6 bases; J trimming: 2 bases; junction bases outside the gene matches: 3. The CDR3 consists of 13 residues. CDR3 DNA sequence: TGTGCCAGCAGGAGACAGGGCAACACTGAAGCTTTCTTT. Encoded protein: CASRRQGNTEAFF.

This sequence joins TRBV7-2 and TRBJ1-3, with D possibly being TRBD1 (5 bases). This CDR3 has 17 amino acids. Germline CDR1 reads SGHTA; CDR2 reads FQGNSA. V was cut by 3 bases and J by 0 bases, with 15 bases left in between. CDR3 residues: CASSLLGGGSSGNTIYF. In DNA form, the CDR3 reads TGTGCCAGCAGCTTGCTGGGTGGGGGGTCCTCTGGAAACACCATATATTTT.

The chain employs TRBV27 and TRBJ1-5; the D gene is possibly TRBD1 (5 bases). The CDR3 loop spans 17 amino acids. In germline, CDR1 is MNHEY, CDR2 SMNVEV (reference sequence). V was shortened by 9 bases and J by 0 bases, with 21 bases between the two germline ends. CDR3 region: CASPHVDGDYSNQPQHF. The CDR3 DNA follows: TGTGCCAGTCCTCATGTGGACGGGGACTATAGCAATCAGCCCCAGCATTTT.

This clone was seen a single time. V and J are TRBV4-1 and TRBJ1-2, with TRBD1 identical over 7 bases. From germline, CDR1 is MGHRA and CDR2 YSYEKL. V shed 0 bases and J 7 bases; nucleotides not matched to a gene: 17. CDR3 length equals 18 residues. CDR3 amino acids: CASSQDSGLGQISGGYTF. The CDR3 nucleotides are TGCGCCAGCAGCCAAGATTCGGGGTTGGGACAGATCTCGGGTGGCTACACCTTC.

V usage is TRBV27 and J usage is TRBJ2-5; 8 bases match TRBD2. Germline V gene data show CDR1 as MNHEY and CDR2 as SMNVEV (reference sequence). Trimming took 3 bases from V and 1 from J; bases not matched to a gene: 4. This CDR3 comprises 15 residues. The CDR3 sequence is CASSFGGGRQETQYF. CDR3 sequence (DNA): TGTGCCAGCAGTTTCGGCGGGGGGCGCCAAGAGACCCAGTACTTC.